Listed below are T cell receptor beta chains from one sample, sequenced in a study of blood T cell repertoires in COVID-19. The assay was immunoSEQ multiplex PCR, and TCRdb's table has in-frame clones only and misses some. The table includes under 75,000 clones, approximately 86% detected once. Sequenced input: peripheral blood. The receptors come from a woman older than 75 with active COVID-19. Both conserved end residues are part of each CDR3. A D gene is named only where the DNA matches it firmly.

cdr3_aa,cdr3_nt,v_call,d_call,j_call,cdr3_length
CASSFQRGAGDTQYF,TGTGCCAGCAGCTTCCAGCGGGGGGCGGGGGATACGCAGTATTTT,TRBV7-2,TRBD2,TRBJ2-3,15
CASSAHSGTSIEQFF,TGTGCCAGCAGCGCCCATTCCGGGACTAGCATTGAGCAGTTCTTC,TRBV9,TRBD2,TRBJ2-1,15
CASSRILSTWAFF,TGTGCCAGCAGCCGTATATTGTCAACTTGGGCTTTCTTT,TRBV7-9,NA,TRBJ1-1,13
CASSENRGQLYNSPLHF,TGTGCCAGCAGTGAAAACAGGGGCCAACTCTATAATTCACCCCTCCACTTT,TRBV2,TRBD1,TRBJ1-6,17
CASSVNRASNTGELFF,TGTGCCAGCAGCGTAAACAGGGCATCAAACACCGGGGAGCTGTTTTTT,TRBV9,NA,TRBJ2-2,16
CASSQVSLAGSYEQYF,TGTGCCAGCAGCCAAGTGTCTCTAGCGGGGAGCTACGAGCAGTACTTC,TRBV4-2,TRBD2,TRBJ2-7,16
CASSITGKSYNSPLHF,TGTGCCAGCAGCATTACAGGGAAATCGTATAATTCACCCCTCCACTTT,TRBV21-1,NA,TRBJ1-6,16
CASSQTANTEAFF,TGTGCCAGCTCACAGACAGCGAACACTGAAGCTTTCTTT,TRBV18,NA,TRBJ1-1,13
CASSHRLGEQYF,TGTGCCAGCAGCCACCGACTGGGCGAGCAGTACTTC,TRBV6-6,NA,TRBJ2-7,12
CASSLTGQMNTEAFF,TGTGCCAGCAGCTTAACGGGACAGATGAACACTGAAGCTTTCTTT,TRBV7-3,TRBD1,TRBJ1-1,15
CASSEDRLPNTGELFF,TGTGCCAGCAGTGAGGACAGGCTACCGAACACCGGGGAGCTGTTTTTT,TRBV2,TRBD1,TRBJ2-2,16